Sequencing of this TCR beta chain was carried out in a study of shared clonotypes between healthy human individuals. All the donors were Caucasian adults who lived in Nashville, Tennessee. Study-wide points: In four donors, about 5% of naive CD4 clonotypes appeared in common. Among non-shared clonotypes, generation probabilities were lower than among those shared by all four donors.

Germline V gene sequence: CDR1 SNHLY, CDR2 FYNNEI. The CDR3 length is 15 residues. V shed 5 bases and J 5 bases; nucleotides not matched to a gene: 7. The assay was immunoSEQ multiplex PCR, and TCRdb's table has in-frame clones only and misses some. The sample includes around 200,000 clones, 60% to 75% seen only once; the top ten take 10%. This clone occurred many times. Its target is unknown. Sequenced: memory CD4+ T cells sorted from blood. Subset meaning: CD45RA-negative fraction. The receptor was derived from a man younger than 45 in good health. The chain has TRBV2 and TRBJ2-3; 10 bases align to TRBD1. This CDR3 reads CASSSRDRGRDTQYF. The CDR3 DNA reads as TGTGCCAGCAGTTCCCGGGACAGGGGAAGAGATACGCAGTATTTT.